Listed below are T cell receptor beta chains from one sample, sequenced in a study of T cell changes during pregnancy in multiple sclerosis. Measured with immunoSEQ multiplex PCR; TCRdb has only the in-frame clones, and not every one. This table has over 90,000 clones, about 91% appearing once. The source was peripheral blood, collected after pregnancy. These receptors came from a female donor with multiple sclerosis, enrolled in a pregnancy study. The CDR3 runs from the conserved cysteine through the conserved F or W. Each record gives: J gene, clone size, CDR3 length, V gene, CDR3 protein. Size is omitted from some rows. Given values are once, few, many or a class for expanded clones.

TRBJ2-7,-,16,TRBV30,CAWSGQGALLFYEQYF
TRBJ1-5,-,16,TRBV19,CASSARTQASNQPQHF
TRBJ1-1,-,15,TRBV6-5,CASTVGASRLAEAFF
TRBJ2-3,-,17,TRBV7-6,CASSLNRGDGVTDTQYF
TRBJ1-1,-,13,TRBV11-3,CASSFSPGTEAFF
TRBJ1-1,-,13,TRBV6-1,CAGGQILNTEAFF
TRBJ2-7,-,14,TRBV5-4,CASSPGQGAREQYF
TRBJ1-2,-,14,TRBV28,CASSSMGGNYGYTF
TRBJ2-7,-,14,TRBV21-1,CASSTRQSSYEQYF
TRBJ1-2,-,15,TRBV5-1,CASSGGQGAYYGYTF
TRBJ1-5,once,17,TRBV7-8,CASSPGVSGDSNQPQHF
TRBJ1-2,once,15,TRBV7-9,CASSLATGTNYGYTF
TRBJ1-3,-,17,TRBV10-3,CAISEQTGTGASNTIYF
TRBJ1-2,once,14,TRBV11-2,CASSPGAGTYGYTF
TRBJ2-1,-,13,TRBV7-3,CASSSDRSDEQFF
TRBJ2-3,-,14,TRBV6-5,CASSPGTGGYTQYF
TRBJ2-7,-,15,TRBV18,CASSPPDRGGYEQYF
TRBJ2-7,-,16,TRBV7-9,CASSLASSGSAHEQYF
TRBJ2-5,-,14,TRBV4-1,CASNGDYTLETQYF
TRBJ1-5,few,15,TRBV5-5,CASSPQTGVNQPQHF
TRBJ2-7,-,16,TRBV7-9,CASSPWGTGSSYEQYF
TRBJ1-2,-,14,TRBV11-2,CASSPISRGKGYTF
TRBJ1-4,-,14,TRBV5-5,CASSKGQLNEKLFF
TRBJ1-6,-,14,TRBV2,CASSGLQATTPLHF
TRBJ1-2,-,13,TRBV27,CASSLSTGYGYTF
TRBJ2-7,-,15,TRBV28,CASSLLAGVSNEQYF
TRBJ2-7,-,15,TRBV19,CASSIQADRRYEQYF
TRBJ1-6,-,15,TRBV7-9,CASSSRAGDNSPLHF
TRBJ2-1,-,13,TRBV6-5,CASSPGGPNEQFF
TRBJ1-1,-,12,TRBV2,CAIQDPNTEAFF
TRBJ2-7,-,14,TRBV10-3,CAISPRGGRYEQYF
TRBJ2-4,-,14,TRBV7-3,CASSLTGLGDIQYF
TRBJ2-1,-,15,TRBV7-2,CASSLHTGYYNEQFF
TRBJ1-1,-,14,TRBV11-1,CASSPQLMNTEAFF
TRBJ1-2,-,13,TRBV7-2,CASSPLGVNGYTF
TRBJ2-5,-,13,TRBV9,CASSVATGETQYF
TRBJ1-5,-,14,TRBV5-1,CASSLGAVNQPQHF
TRBJ2-1,-,15,TRBV19,CASSAPGGIYNEQFF
TRBJ2-1,-,14,TRBV6-4,CASSSSVETDEQFF
TRBJ2-6,-,19,TRBV5-1,CASSLGPTDIPLGANVLTF
TRBJ1-3,-,14,TRBV27,CASSTGPSGNTIYF
TRBJ1-2,-,16,TRBV7-9,CASSLERRDSAYGYTF
TRBJ2-2,once,18,TRBV10-3,CAVTPGTSGGYYTGELFF
TRBJ1-5,-,16,TRBV5-1,CASSLGGRGGPQPQHF
TRBJ1-3,once,15,TRBV7-2,CASSTRQGHRDTIYF
TRBJ2-7,-,13,TRBV29-1,CSVQGQGTYEQYF
TRBJ2-2,-,15,TRBV7-9,CASSHILTNTGELFF
TRBJ2-1,-,16,TRBV11-1,CASSHGTSGTYNEQFF
TRBJ1-2,-,13,TRBV29-1,CSVEEQIRYGYTF